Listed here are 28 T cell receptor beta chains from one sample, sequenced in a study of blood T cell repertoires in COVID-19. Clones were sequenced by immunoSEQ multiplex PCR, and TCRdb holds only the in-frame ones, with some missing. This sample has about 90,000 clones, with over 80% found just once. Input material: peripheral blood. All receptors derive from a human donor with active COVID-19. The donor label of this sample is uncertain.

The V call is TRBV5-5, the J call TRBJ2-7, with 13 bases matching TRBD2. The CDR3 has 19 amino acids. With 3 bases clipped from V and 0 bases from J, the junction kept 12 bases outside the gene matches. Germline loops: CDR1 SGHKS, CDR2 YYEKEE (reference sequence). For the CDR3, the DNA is TGTGCCAGCAGCTACTCGACTAGCGGGGGGTTCCTTAACTCCTACGAGCAGTACTTC. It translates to CASSYSTSGGFLNSYEQYF.

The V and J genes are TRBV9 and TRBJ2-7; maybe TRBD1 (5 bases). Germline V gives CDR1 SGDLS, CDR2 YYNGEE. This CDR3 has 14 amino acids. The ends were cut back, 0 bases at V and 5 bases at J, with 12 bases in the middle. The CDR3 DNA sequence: TGTGCCAGCAGCGTAGCAGGGCGTCGCGACGAGCAGTACTTC. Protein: CASSVAGRRDEQYF.

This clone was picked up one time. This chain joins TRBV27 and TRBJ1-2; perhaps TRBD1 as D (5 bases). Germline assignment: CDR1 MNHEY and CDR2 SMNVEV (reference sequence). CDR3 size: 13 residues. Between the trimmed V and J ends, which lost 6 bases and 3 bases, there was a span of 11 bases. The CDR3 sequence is CASRASTDYGYTF. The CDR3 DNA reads TGTGCCAGCAGGGCTTCGACAGACTATGGCTACACCTTC.

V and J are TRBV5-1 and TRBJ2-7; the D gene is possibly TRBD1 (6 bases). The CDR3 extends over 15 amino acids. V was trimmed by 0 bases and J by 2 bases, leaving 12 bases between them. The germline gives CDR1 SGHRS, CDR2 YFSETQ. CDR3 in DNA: TGCGCCAGCAGCTTGGCTCGGACAGCAACCTACGAGCAGTACTTC. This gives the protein CASSLARTATYEQYF.

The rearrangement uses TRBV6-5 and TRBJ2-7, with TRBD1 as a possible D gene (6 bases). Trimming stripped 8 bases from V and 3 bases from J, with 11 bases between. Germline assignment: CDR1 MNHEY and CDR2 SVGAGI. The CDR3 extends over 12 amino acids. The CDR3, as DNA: TGTGCCAGCGGCCAGGGGATCTACGAGCAGTACTTC. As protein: CASGQGIYEQYF.

The CDR3 DNA sequence: TGTGCCAGCAGTTACAGGGGGAGTTGGGACAATCAGCCCCAGCATTTT. Protein: CASSYRGSWDNQPQHF. This chain joins TRBV6-6 and TRBJ1-5, with TRBD1 as a possible D gene (6 bases). Germline CDR1 reads MNHNY; CDR2 reads SVGAGI (reference sequence). Deletions cut 2 bases from V and 3 bases from J, with 14 bases between. There are 16 residues in the CDR3.

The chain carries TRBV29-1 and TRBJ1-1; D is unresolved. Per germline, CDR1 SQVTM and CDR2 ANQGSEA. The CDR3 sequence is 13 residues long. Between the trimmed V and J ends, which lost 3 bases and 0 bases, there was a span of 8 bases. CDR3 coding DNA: TGCAGCGTTGACGAGGTTATGAACACTGAAGCTTTCTTT. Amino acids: CSVDEVMNTEAFF.

CDR3 protein: CASSLTGRGVRDTEAFF. The CDR3 nucleotides read TGTGCCAGCAGTTTAACCGGCAGGGGAGTTAGGGACACTGAAGCTTTCTTT. The chain couples TRBV28 to TRBJ1-1; tentatively, D is TRBD1 (6 bases). Germline V gene sequence: CDR1 MDHEN, CDR2 SYDVKM. There are 17 residues in the CDR3. V was pared by 2 bases and J by 3 bases, with 19 bases between.

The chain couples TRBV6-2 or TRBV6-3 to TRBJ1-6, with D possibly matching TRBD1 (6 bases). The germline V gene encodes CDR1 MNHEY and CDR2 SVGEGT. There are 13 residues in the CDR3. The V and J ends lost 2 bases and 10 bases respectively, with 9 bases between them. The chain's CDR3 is CASSYGGGSPLHF. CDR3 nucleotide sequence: TGTGCCAGCAGTTACGGGGGGGGCTCACCCCTCCACTTT.

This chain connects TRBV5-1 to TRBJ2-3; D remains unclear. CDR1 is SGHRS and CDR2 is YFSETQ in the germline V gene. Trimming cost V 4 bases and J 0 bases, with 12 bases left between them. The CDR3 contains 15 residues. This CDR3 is CASSPSQASTDTQYF. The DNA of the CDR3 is TGCGCCAGCAGCCCATCTCAGGCTAGCACAGATACGCAGTATTTT.

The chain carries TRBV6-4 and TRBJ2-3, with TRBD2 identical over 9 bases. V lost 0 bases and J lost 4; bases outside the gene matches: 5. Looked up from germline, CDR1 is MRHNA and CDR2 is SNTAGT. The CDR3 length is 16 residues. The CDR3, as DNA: TGTGCCAGCAGTGACTCGAGCGGGGGGCTGGCAGATACGCAGTATTTT. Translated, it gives CASSDSSGGLADTQYF.

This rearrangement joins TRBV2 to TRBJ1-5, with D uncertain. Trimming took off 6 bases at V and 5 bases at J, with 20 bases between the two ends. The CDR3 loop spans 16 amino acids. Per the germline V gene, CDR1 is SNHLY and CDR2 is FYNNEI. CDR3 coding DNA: TGTGCCAGCAGCTTAAGGCAACCCCAGAGGGATCAGCCCCAGCATTTT. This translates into CASSLRQPQRDQPQHF.

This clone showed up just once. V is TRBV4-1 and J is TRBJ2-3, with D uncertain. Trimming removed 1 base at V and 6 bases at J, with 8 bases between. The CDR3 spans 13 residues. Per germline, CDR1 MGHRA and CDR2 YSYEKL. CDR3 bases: TGCGCCAGCAGCCAAGGGGCCTCGGATACGCAGTATTTT. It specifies CASSQGASDTQYF.

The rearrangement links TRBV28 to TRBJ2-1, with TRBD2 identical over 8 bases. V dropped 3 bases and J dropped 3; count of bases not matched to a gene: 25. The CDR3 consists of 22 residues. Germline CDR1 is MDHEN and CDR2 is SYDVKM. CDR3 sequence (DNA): TGTGCCAGCAGTTTTCCCCCCCCCAAGTCTGACCGTCGGGGGGGGTTCTACAATGAGCAGTTCTTC. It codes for CASSFPPPKSDRRGGFYNEQFF.

The CDR3 loop reads CASSFIGSSGNTIYF. The CDR3 region has the DNA TGTGCCAGCAGCTTTATCGGGAGCTCTGGAAACACCATATATTTT. The chain employs TRBV5-4 and TRBJ1-3; D ambiguous. Germline V gene sequence: CDR1 SGHNT, CDR2 YYREEE (reference sequence). The CDR3 consists of 15 residues. V lost 2 bases to trimming and J lost 0 bases, with 9 bases between them.

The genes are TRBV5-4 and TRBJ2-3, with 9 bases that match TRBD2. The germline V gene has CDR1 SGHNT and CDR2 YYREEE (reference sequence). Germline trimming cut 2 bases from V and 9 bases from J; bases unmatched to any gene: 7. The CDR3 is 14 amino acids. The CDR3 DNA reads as TGTGCCAGCAGCTTAGGTAGCGGGGGAACGACGCAGTATTTT. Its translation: CASSLGSGGTTQYF.

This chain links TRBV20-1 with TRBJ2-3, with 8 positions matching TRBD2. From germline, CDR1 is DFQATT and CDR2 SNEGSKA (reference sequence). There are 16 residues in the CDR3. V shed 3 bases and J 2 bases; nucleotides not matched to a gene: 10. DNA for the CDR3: TGCAGTGCTAGTGATACAGCGGGGGACCACACAGATACGCAGTATTTT. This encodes CSASDTAGDHTDTQYF.

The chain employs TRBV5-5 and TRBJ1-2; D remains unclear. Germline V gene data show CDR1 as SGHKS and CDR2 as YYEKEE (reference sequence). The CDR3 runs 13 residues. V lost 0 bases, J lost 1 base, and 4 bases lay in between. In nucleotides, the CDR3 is TGTGCCAGCAGCTTGGATATTAACTATGGCTACACCTTC. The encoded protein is CASSLDINYGYTF.

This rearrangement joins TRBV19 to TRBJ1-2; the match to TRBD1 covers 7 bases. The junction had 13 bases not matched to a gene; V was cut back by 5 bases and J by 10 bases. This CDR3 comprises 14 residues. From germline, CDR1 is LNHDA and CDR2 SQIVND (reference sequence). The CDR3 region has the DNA TGTGCCAGTAGTCCTAGTCGGGACAGATCAGTCTACACCTTC. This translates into CASSPSRDRSVYTF.

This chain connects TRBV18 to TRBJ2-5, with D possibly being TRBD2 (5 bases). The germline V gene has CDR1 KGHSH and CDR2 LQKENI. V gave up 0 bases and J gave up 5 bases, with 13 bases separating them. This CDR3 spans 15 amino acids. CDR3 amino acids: CASSPPAGYRETQYF. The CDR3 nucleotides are TGTGCCAGCTCACCACCGGCGGGCTATCGGGAGACCCAGTACTTC.

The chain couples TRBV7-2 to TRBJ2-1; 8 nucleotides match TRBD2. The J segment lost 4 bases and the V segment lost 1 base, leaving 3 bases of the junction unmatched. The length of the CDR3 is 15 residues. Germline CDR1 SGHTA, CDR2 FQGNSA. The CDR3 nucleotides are TGTGCCAGCAGCTTAGATACTAGCGGTTACAATGAGCAGTTCTTC. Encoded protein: CASSLDTSGYNEQFF.

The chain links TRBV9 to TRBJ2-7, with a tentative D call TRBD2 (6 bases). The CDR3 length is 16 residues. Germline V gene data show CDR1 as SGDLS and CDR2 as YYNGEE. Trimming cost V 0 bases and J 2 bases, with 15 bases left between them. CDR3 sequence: CASSVAQRALTYEQYF. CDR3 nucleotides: TGTGCCAGCAGCGTAGCTCAGCGGGCGTTAACCTACGAGCAGTACTTC.

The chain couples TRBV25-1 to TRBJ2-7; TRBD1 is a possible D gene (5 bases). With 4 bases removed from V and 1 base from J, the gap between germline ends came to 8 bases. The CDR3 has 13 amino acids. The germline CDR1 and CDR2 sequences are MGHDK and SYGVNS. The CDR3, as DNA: TGTGCCAGCAGTGGGACAAATTCCTACGAGCAGTACTTC. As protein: CASSGTNSYEQYF.

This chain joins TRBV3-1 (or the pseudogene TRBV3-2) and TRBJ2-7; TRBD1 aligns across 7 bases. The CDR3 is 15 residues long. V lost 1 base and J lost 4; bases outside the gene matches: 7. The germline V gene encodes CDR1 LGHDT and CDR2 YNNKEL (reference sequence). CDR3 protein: CASSQVGTGAYEQYF. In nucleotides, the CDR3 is TGTGCCAGCAGCCAAGTCGGAACAGGGGCTTACGAGCAGTACTTC.

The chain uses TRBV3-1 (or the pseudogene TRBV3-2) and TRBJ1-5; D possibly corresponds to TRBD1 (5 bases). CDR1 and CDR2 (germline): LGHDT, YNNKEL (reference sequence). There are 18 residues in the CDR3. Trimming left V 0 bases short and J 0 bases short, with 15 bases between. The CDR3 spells CASSQEKRDSHSNQPQHF. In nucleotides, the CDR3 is TGTGCCAGCAGCCAAGAAAAAAGAGACAGTCATAGCAATCAGCCCCAGCATTTT.

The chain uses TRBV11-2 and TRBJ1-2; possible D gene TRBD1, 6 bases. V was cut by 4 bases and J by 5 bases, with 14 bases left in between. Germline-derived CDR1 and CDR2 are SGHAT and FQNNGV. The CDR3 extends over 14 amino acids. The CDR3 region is CASSSNRVPYGYTF. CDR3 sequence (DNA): TGTGCCAGCAGCTCTAACAGGGTTCCTTATGGCTACACCTTC.

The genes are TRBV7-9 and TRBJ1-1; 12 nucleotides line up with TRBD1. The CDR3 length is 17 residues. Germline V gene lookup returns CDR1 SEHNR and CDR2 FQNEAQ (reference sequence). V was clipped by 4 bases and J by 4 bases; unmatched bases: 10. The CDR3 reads CASSSGQGAGAVTEAFF. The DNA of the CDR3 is TGTGCCAGCAGCTCGGGACAGGGGGCTGGAGCAGTCACTGAAGCTTTCTTT.

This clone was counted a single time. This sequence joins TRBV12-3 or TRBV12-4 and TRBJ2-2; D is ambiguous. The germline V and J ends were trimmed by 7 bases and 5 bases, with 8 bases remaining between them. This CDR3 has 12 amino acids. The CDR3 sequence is CASTTSTGELFF. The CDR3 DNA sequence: TGTGCCAGCACCACATCTACCGGGGAGCTGTTTTTT.